This TCR beta chain was documented in a study of cytomegalovirus exposure and HLA in healthy donors. Points from the study as a whole: Later analysis placed DRB1 highest and HLA-C lowest in TCR association rates, which differed by HLA locus. Using the classifier, cytomegalovirus status was reportedly diagnosed with high specificity and sensitivity.

V lost 3 bases, J lost 5 bases, and 13 bases lay in between. The CDR3 has 13 amino acids. Per germline, CDR1 SQVTM and CDR2 ANQGSEA. This clone was seen a single time. Its cognate antigen is unknown. PCR involved 60 Vbeta and 13 Jbeta primers. Some clones are missing from TCRdb's copy, which holds only in-frame ones; the method was immunoSEQ multiplex PCR. The repertoire has around 100,000 clones, just under 80% of them found once; the top ten carry 7.3%. The sequenced sample was PBMCs. This TCR came from a man younger than 40 in good health and CMV-seronegative. V is TRBV29-1 and J is TRBJ2-5; TRBD1 is a possible D gene (5 bases). As DNA, the CDR3 is TGCAGCGTTGAGGGGCAGGGCGGCGAGACCCAGTACTTC. This translates into CSVEGQGGETQYF. Using reference TRBV29-1 and TRBJ2-5 for the parts outside the CDR3, the full variable domain is SAVISQKPSRDICQRGTSLTIQCQVDSQVTMMFWYRQQPGQSLTLIATANQGSEATYESGFVIDKFPISRPNLTFSTLTVSNMSPEDSSIYLCSVEGQGGETQYFGPGTRLLVL.